The source of this T cell receptor beta chain is a study of T cell changes during pregnancy in multiple sclerosis. Assay: immunoSEQ multiplex PCR; the TCRdb copy retains only in-frame clones and omits some. The table includes tens of thousands of clones, 90% detected once. Between the trimmed V and J ends, which lost 4 bases and 3 bases, there was a span of 13 bases. Germline V gene sequence: CDR1 SGDLS, CDR2 YYNGEE. This CDR3 has 14 amino acids. The chain combines TRBV9 with TRBJ1-2; D perhaps matches TRBD1 (5 bases). The sample here was CD8+ T cells from peripheral blood mononuclear cells, taken in the first trimester of pregnancy. This TCR derives from a female donor with multiple sclerosis, enrolled in a pregnancy study. The CDR3 protein is CASSTRRGDYGYTF. Here the CDR3 DNA reads TGTGCCAGCAGCACTCGTAGGGGCGACTATGGCTACACCTTC.